Presented here are 29 T cell receptor beta chains from one specimen sequenced in a study of blood T cell repertoires in COVID-19 (TCRdb year 2020). The protocol used for the library was the immunoSEQ multiplex PCR assay. TCRdb took over this immuneACCESS table, retaining in-frame rearrangements with V and J assigned. Such tables are incomplete; in checked studies, under half of the missing clones stem from an unresolved V gene, and the remainder is unexplained. The sample yields under 250,000 clones; under 90% were counted once. The ten largest clonotypes hold 3.6% of the sample. Sequenced material: PBMCs or T cells enriched from blood (not recorded which). The origin of the receptors is a woman aged 40 to 50 who had been exposed to COVID-19.

V gene TRBV6-4 combines with J gene TRBJ2-3, with D maybe TRBD2 (6 bases). The CDR3 loop spans 13 amino acids. Germline V gives CDR1 MRHNA, CDR2 SNTAGT. Between the trimmed V and J ends, which lost 6 bases and 5 bases, there was a span of 12 bases. The chain's CDR3 is CASRRRGGDTQYF. The CDR3 coding sequence is TGTGCCAGCAGAAGGCGGGGAGGAGATACGCAGTATTTT.

V gene TRBV6-5 combines with J gene TRBJ1-1; D is ambiguous. Germline CDR1 MNHEY, CDR2 SVGAGI. V was trimmed by 1 base and J by 5 bases, leaving 11 bases between them. The CDR3 runs to 14 residues. The CDR3: CASSYYPGLTEAFF. The CDR3, as DNA: TGTGCCAGCAGTTACTATCCGGGGTTGACTGAAGCTTTCTTT.

J is TRBJ1-4 and V is TRBV25-1; possibly TRBD1 for D (5 bases). V was cut by 3 bases and J by 6 bases, with 14 bases left in between. CDR1 and CDR2 from the germline V gene are MGHDK and SYGVNS. The length of the CDR3 is 15 residues. Here the CDR3 reads CASSDTGGSDEKLFF. CDR3 sequence (DNA): TGTGCCAGCAGTGACACGGGGGGGTCAGATGAAAAACTGTTTTTT.

This chain joins TRBV7-2 and TRBJ2-5; 13 bases fit TRBD2. Germline lookup yields CDR1 SGHTA and CDR2 FQGNSA. The V and J ends lost 3 bases and 0 bases, in that order; junction bases with no gene match: 1. CDR3 length equals 16 residues. CDR3 residues: CASSFGLAGDQETQYF. CDR3 sequence (DNA): TGTGCCAGCAGCTTCGGACTAGCGGGGGACCAAGAGACCCAGTACTTC.

This chain connects TRBV28 to TRBJ1-1; 7 positions agree with TRBD1. The ends lost 4 bases at V and 1 base at J; junction bases unmatched: 6. Germline CDR1 is MDHEN and CDR2 is SYDVKM. This CDR3 has 15 amino acids. CDR3 nucleotides: TGTGCCAGCAGTTCCAGGGGGACAGCGAACACTGAAGCTTTCTTT. This translates into CASSSRGTANTEAFF.

This chain connects TRBV10-3 to TRBJ2-3; 8 bases are shared with TRBD1. The CDR3 extends over 13 amino acids. The J segment lost 2 bases and the V segment lost 7 bases, leaving 2 bases of the junction unmatched. Germline CDR1 ENHRY, CDR2 SYGVKD. The CDR3 sequence: CAIMDRDTDTQYF. In DNA, the CDR3 is TGTGCCATCATGGACAGGGACACAGATACGCAGTATTTT.

The J gene is TRBJ2-7, the V gene TRBV10-3, with 9 bases aligning to TRBD1. Trimming cost V 11 bases and J 4 bases; bases outside gene matches: 12. There are 14 residues in the CDR3. CDR1 and CDR2 from the germline V gene are ENHRY and SYGVKD. The CDR3 coding sequence is TGTGCCTCTCACCCGGGACAGGGAGCGTACGAGCAGTACTTC. It is translated as CASHPGQGAYEQYF.

V and J are TRBV7-7 and TRBJ1-6; 10 nucleotides line up with TRBD1. Germline V gene data show CDR1 as SSHAT and CDR2 as FNYEAQ (reference sequence). The trim removed 6 bases at V and 8 bases at J, leaving 4 bases unmatched. The CDR3 contains 14 residues. CDR3 sequence reads: CASSRGQGDSPLHF. The CDR3 coding sequence is TGTGCCAGCAGTCGAGGACAGGGGGATTCACCCCTCCACTTT.

The V gene is TRBV30, the J gene TRBJ2-7; D unclear. The length of the CDR3 is 14 residues. Germline loops: CDR1 GTSNPN, CDR2 SVGIG (reference sequence). Between the trimmed V and J ends, which lost 3 bases and 3 bases, there was a span of 15 bases. CDR3 bases: TGTGCCTGGAGCCCTTGGGCCCAAAACTACGAGCAGTACTTC. Protein product: CAWSPWAQNYEQYF.

The J gene is TRBJ2-7, the V gene TRBV4-1; the D gene is possibly TRBD1 (8 bases). CDR1 MGHRA and CDR2 YSYEKL come from the germline V gene. CDR3 size: 11 residues. The V gene lost 5 bases and the J gene lost 9 bases, with 11 bases spanning the gap. This CDR3 reads CASSSGTGQYF. The CDR3 DNA sequence: TGCGCCAGCAGCAGCGGGACAGGGCAGTACTTC.

The CDR3 nucleotides read TGTGCCAGCAGCGTCGGGACAGGGGGCGCCGAGCAGTACTTC. Translated: CASSVGTGGAEQYF. The rearrangement links TRBV5-5 to TRBJ2-7; 12 nucleotides align to TRBD1. Germline CDR1 and CDR2: SGHKS and YYEKEE (reference sequence). Trimming removed 4 bases from V and 6 bases from J; junction bases left unmatched: 5. This CDR3 contains 14 residues.

CDR3 coding DNA: TGTGCCAGCAGTGTCGGGCTAACAGGGGGCCGCAATCAGCCCCAGCATTTT. This sequence encodes CASSVGLTGGRNQPQHF. The chain recombines TRBV2 with TRBJ1-5, with TRBD1 matching over 9 bases. Per germline, CDR1 SNHLY and CDR2 FYNNEI. V shed 4 bases, J shed 2 bases, and the junction held 9 bases outside the gene matches. The CDR3 length is 17 residues.

The V gene is TRBV2, the J gene TRBJ1-1, with TRBD1 matching 11 bases. The CDR3 totals 16 residues. The germline V gene encodes CDR1 SNHLY and CDR2 FYNNEI. J was trimmed by 5 bases and V by 4 bases; bases with no gene match: 9. The CDR3 here is CASSAPSGTGGTEAFF. CDR3 DNA: TGTGCCAGCAGTGCCCCCTCCGGGACAGGGGGTACTGAAGCTTTCTTT.

V is TRBV7-9 and J is TRBJ1-2; no definite D call. The CDR3 runs to 14 residues. The germline V and J ends were trimmed by 2 bases and 0 bases, with 7 bases remaining between them. Germline lookup yields CDR1 SEHNR and CDR2 FQNEAQ (reference sequence). The CDR3 reads CASSLTQTNYGYTF. DNA of the CDR3: TGTGCCAGCAGCTTAACACAGACTAACTATGGCTACACCTTC.

V and J are TRBV19 and TRBJ2-2; the match to TRBD2 covers 10 bases. The CDR3 consists of 17 residues. Trimming took 4 bases from V and 4 from J; bases not matched to a gene: 9. Germline V CDR1 and CDR2: LNHDA, SQIVND (reference sequence). CDR3 nucleotide sequence: TGTGCCAGTAGTACTCTTCTAGCGGGGGCCTTCACCGGGGAGCTGTTTTTT. Its translation is CASSTLLAGAFTGELFF.

The rearrangement joins TRBV10-2 to TRBJ2-5, with 8 bases fitting TRBD2. The CDR3 covers 14 residues. The J segment lost 7 bases and the V segment lost 2 bases, leaving 6 bases of the junction unmatched. The germline V gene has CDR1 WSHSY and CDR2 SAAADI. DNA of the CDR3: TGCGCCAGCAGTGAGGTCGGGGGGGAGACGACCCAGTACTTC. Amino acid sequence: CASSEVGGETTQYF.

The V gene is TRBV11-2, the J gene TRBJ1-2; weak D call: TRBD1 (5 bases). Trimming stripped 1 base from V and 4 bases from J, with 10 bases between. CDR3 size: 14 residues. Per the germline V gene, CDR1 is SGHAT and CDR2 is FQNNGV. The CDR3 DNA follows: TGTGCCAGCAGCTTAGCCGCAGGGATCTATGGCTACACCTTC. Encoded protein: CASSLAAGIYGYTF.

This clone was picked up one time. V and J are TRBV5-1 and TRBJ2-5; the match to TRBD2 covers 13 bases. The germline gives CDR1 SGHRS, CDR2 YFSETQ. The V segment lost 3 bases and the J segment 1 base; nucleotides outside the gene matches: 0. The CDR3 loop spans 15 amino acids. The CDR3 here is CASSWTSGGQETQYF. The DNA for the CDR3 is TGCGCCAGCAGCTGGACTAGCGGGGGCCAAGAGACCCAGTACTTC.

V gene TRBV4-2 combines with J gene TRBJ2-7, with D unclear. The CDR3 has 14 residues. Germline values: CDR1 LGHNA, CDR2 YNFKEQ. V lost 1 base to trimming and J lost 3 bases, with 10 bases between them. The CDR3 region has the DNA TGTGCCAGCAGCCAAGCCATACCCAGCTACGAGCAGTACTTC. Its protein is CASSQAIPSYEQYF.

The V gene is TRBV5-8, the J gene TRBJ1-4, with TRBD1 identical over 8 bases. Per germline, CDR1 SGHTS and CDR2 YDEGEE. V dropped 6 bases and J dropped 12; count of bases not matched to a gene: 13. This CDR3 spans 14 amino acids. CDR3 bases: TGTGCCAGCACATCCGGACAGGGTCAAAGGGAACTGTTTTTT. As protein: CASTSGQGQRELFF.

The chain links TRBV11-2 to TRBJ1-1; D gene ambiguous. V dropped 6 bases and J dropped 4 bases, with 15 bases sitting between them. This CDR3 comprises 14 residues. Looked up from germline, CDR1 is SGHAT and CDR2 is FQNNGV. The CDR3 nucleotides are TGTGCCAGCAGGAACCCTACCCTGGTCACTGAAGCTTTCTTT. Translating gives CASRNPTLVTEAFF.

The chain uses TRBV5-1 and TRBJ1-1; 8 nucleotides agree with TRBD1. Losses at the gene ends were 2 bases for V and 8 bases for J; bases not matched to a gene: 2. The germline CDR1 and CDR2 sequences are SGHRS and YFSETQ. This CDR3 spans 12 amino acids. The CDR3 region has the DNA TGCGCCAGCAGCTTTGGGGACAGGGAAGCTTTCTTT. Translating it yields CASSFGDREAFF.

The CDR3 reads CASTPEAGNTIYF. The CDR3 DNA is TGTGCCAGCACCCCCGAAGCGGGAAACACCATATATTTT. The rearrangement uses TRBV6-5 and TRBJ1-3; D is ambiguous. The germline V gene encodes CDR1 MNHEY and CDR2 SVGAGI. The V and J ends lost 7 bases and 4 bases respectively, with 11 bases between them. The CDR3 runs 13 residues.

The genes are TRBV4-3 and TRBJ2-7; TRBD1 aligns across 9 bases. The ends lost 0 bases at V and 5 bases at J; junction bases unmatched: 11. The CDR3 consists of 17 residues. Germline V gene data show CDR1 as LGHNA and CDR2 as YSLEER. The CDR3 DNA is TGCGCCAGCAGCCAAGACGGGGATGGGACAGGGTCCCACGAGCAGTACTTC. Encoded protein: CASSQDGDGTGSHEQYF.

V and J are TRBV6-5 and TRBJ1-1; 9 bases agree with TRBD1. V dropped 6 bases and J dropped 4; count of bases not matched to a gene: 9. This CDR3 spans 15 amino acids. Germline V gives CDR1 MNHEY, CDR2 SVGAGI. CDR3 sequence: CASRRTGAGGTEAFF. The CDR3 nucleotides are TGTGCCAGCAGAAGGACAGGGGCGGGGGGCACTGAAGCTTTCTTT.

The gene calls are TRBV27 and TRBJ1-1, with a possible D match to TRBD1 (6 bases). V was cut by 4 bases and J by 0 bases, with 9 bases left in between. The CDR3 contains 14 residues. Germline-derived CDR1 and CDR2 are MNHEY and SMNVEV (reference sequence). The CDR3 protein is CASSSDSLNTEAFF. The CDR3 nucleotides are TGTGCCAGCAGTTCGGACAGCCTGAACACTGAAGCTTTCTTT.

The J gene is TRBJ2-1, the V gene TRBV12-3 or TRBV12-4; D gene uncertain. The CDR3 loop spans 12 amino acids. V shed 0 bases and J shed 7 bases, with 4 bases lying between them. In DNA, the CDR3 is TGTGCCAGCAGTTTAGCGCGGAATGAGCAGTTCTTC. This codes for CASSLARNEQFF.

The V and J genes are TRBV9 and TRBJ1-1, with unresolved D. V was clipped by 4 bases and J by 1 base, with 11 bases between them. Germline lookup yields CDR1 SGDLS and CDR2 YYNGEE. This CDR3 has 14 residues. The CDR3 spells CASSPHEGNTEAFF. The CDR3 DNA is TGTGCCAGCAGCCCCCATGAGGGGAACACTGAAGCTTTCTTT.

This clone showed up just a few times. The chain carries TRBV7-7 and TRBJ2-5, with TRBD1 identical over 7 bases. The CDR3 has 15 amino acids. CDR1 is SSHAT, CDR2 FNYEAQ, per germline (reference sequence). V gave up 5 bases and J gave up 2 bases; unmatched junction bases: 8. The CDR3 here is CASSLQTGYQETQYF. Written as DNA, the CDR3 is TGTGCCAGCAGCCTCCAGACAGGGTATCAAGAGACCCAGTACTTC.